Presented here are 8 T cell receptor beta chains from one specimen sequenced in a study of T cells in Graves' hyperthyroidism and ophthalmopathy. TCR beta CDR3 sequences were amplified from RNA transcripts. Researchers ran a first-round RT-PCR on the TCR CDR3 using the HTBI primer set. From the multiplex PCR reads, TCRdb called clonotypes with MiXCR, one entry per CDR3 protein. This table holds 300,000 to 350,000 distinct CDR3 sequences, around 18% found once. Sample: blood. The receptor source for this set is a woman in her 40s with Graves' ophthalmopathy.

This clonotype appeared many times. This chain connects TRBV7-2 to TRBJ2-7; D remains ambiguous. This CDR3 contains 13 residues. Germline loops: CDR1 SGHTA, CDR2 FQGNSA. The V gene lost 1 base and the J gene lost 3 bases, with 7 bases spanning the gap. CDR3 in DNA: TGTGCCAGCAGCTTAGTTACCGGCTACGAGCAGTACTTC. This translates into CASSLVTGYEQYF.

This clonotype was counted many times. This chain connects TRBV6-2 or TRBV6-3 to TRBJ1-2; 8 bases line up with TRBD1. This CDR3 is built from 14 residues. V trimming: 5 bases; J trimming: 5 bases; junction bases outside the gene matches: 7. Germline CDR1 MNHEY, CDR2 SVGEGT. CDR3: CASSLRRTGYGYTF. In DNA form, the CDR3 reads TGTGCCAGCAGTCTACGGAGGACAGGGTATGGCTACACCTTC.

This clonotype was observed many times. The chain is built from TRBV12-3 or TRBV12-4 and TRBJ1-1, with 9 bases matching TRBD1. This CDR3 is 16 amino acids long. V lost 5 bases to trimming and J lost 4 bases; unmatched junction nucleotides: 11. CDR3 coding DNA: TGTGCCAGCAGTCAAGGAGGGGGACAGGGAGGCACTGAAGCTTTCTTT. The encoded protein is CASSQGGGQGGTEAFF.

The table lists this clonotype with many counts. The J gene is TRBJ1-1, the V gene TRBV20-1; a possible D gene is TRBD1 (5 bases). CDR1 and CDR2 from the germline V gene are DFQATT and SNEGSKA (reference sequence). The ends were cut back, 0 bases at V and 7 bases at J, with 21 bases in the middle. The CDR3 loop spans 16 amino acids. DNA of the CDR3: TGCAGTGCTAGAGACGCCGCGGCTCGCGGGGGAGGTGAAGCTTTCTTT. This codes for CSARDAAARGGGEAFF.

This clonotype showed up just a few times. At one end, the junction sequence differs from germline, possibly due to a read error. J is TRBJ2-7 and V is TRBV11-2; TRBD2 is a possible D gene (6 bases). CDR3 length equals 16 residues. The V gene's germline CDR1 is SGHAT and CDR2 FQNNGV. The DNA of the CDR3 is TGTGCCAGCAGCTTTACCAGAGGTAGCGGCGCCTACGAGCAGTGCTTC. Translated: CASSFTRGSGAYEQCF.

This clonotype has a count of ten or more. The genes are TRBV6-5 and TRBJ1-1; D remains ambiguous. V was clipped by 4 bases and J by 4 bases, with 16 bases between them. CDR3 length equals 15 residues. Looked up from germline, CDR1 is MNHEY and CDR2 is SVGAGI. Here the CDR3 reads CASSSEATKGTEAFF. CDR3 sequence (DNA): TGTGCCAGCAGTTCCGAGGCAACGAAAGGCACTGAAGCTTTCTTT.

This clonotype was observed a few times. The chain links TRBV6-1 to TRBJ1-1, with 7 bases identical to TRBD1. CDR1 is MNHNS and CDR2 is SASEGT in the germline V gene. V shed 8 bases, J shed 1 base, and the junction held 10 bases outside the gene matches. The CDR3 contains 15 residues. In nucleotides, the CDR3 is TGTGCCAGCGCCAATACCGGGACAGCGAACACTGAAGCTTTCTTT. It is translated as CASANTGTANTEAFF.

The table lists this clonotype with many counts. CDR3 loop: CASSYSAGLELFF. The CDR3 DNA reads TGTGCCAGCAGTTACTCGGCCGGTTTGGAGCTGTTTTTT. The chain carries TRBV6-5 and TRBJ2-2, with D unclear. Trimming pared 0 bases from V and 10 bases from J, leaving 9 bases between. CDR3 size: 13 residues. Germline values: CDR1 MNHEY, CDR2 SVGAGI.